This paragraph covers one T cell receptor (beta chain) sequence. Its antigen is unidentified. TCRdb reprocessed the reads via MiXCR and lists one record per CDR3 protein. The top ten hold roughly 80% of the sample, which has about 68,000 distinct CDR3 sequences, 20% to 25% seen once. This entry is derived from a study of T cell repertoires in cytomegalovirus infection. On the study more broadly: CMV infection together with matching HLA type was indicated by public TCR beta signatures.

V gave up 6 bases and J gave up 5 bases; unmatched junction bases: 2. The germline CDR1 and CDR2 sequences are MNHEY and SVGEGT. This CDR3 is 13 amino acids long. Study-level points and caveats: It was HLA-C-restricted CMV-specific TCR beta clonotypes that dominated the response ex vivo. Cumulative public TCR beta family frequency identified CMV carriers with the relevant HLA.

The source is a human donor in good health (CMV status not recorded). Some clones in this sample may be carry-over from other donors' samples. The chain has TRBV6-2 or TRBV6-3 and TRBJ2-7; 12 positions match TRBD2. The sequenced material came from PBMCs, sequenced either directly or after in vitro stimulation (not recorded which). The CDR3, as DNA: TGTGCCAGCAGGACTAGCGGGAGCGACGAGCAGTACTTC. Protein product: CASRTSGSDEQYF.